These T cell receptor beta chains were read from a single sample in a study of CD8+ T cells in alopecia areata. Data came from immunoSEQ multiplex PCR; TCRdb stores just in-frame clones and leaves some out. The data show 60,000 to 90,000 clones, around 67% seen once. The material was CD8+ T cells sorted from blood, obtained at week 24, from a patient treated with tofacitinib. The receptors come from a human donor with alopecia areata. Each CDR3 is given without its conserved first and last residue.

v_call: TRBV9; cdr3_aa: ASSPRGVSNYGYT
v_call: TRBV4-3; cdr3_aa: ASSQDFFGGRNEQY
v_call: TRBV4-1; cdr3_aa: ASSPRRGTAYEQY
v_call: TRBV4-1; cdr3_aa: ASSQVPGGNEQF
v_call: TRBV13; cdr3_aa: ASSSSGGAADTQY
v_call: TRBV4-3; cdr3_aa: ASSQLAGGPYEQY
v_call: TRBV4-1; cdr3_aa: ASSQSTSGRTEQF
v_call: TRBV7-9; cdr3_aa: ASSPGAGSSTDTQY
v_call: TRBV7-9; cdr3_aa: ASSLGRSFIYGYT
v_call: TRBV10-3; cdr3_aa: AISESGQPQH
v_call: TRBV7-9; cdr3_aa: ASSQGTSGTEFNEQF
v_call: TRBV2; cdr3_aa: ASSDGAATNEKLF
v_call: TRBV7-2; cdr3_aa: ASSLDLVAGGTEAF